The table lists the clone carrying this TCR beta chain with a count of one. Its antigen is not identified. The data were produced by immunoSEQ multiplex PCR, yet TCRdb's version contains in-frame clones alone and is incomplete. The sample lists under 600,000 clones; roughly 87% were seen once. This sample is part of a study of Ad26.COV2.S vaccination and SARS-CoV-2 variants. Study overall: Donor was in the COV1001 Ad26.COV2.S trial arm. Once or twice, 56 days apart, Ad26.COV2.S was delivered intramuscularly.

This CDR3 is 12 amino acids long. Germline V gives CDR1 SNHLY, CDR2 FYNNEI. Trimming took 7 bases from V and 4 from J, leaving 11 bases between them. General observations from the study: Assessments of TCR breadth and depth may have underestimated the total T cell responses. Vaccine recipients showed a spike-specific TCR breadth that was higher than in placebo recipients.

Sample treatment: around 19 received Ad26.COV2.S at low or high dose, single or two shots; about 5 received placebo; per-sample allocation not given. Day 63 after the first injection of vaccine or placebo was the sampling time. The specimen was peripheral blood, collected in a trial of Ad26.COV2.S vaccine versus placebo. This TCR came from a person between 18 and 59 years old who received the Ad26.COV2.S COVID-19 vaccine or a placebo. The chain links TRBV2 to TRBJ2-7; possibly TRBD1 or TRBD2 for D (6 bases each). The CDR3 coding sequence is TGTGCCAGCAACGGGGGCGGTTACGAGCAGTACTTC. The encoded protein is CASNGGGYEQYF.